This T cell receptor beta chain was profiled in a study of low-dose radiotherapy and immunotherapy resistance in tumors. Study summary: Treatment consisted of nivolumab 240 mg every two weeks and ipilimumab 1 mg/kg every six weeks, given intravenously to patients.

Time point specified: before trial treatment. Donors received nivolumab, ipilimumab, aspirin, low-dose cyclophosphamide and low-dose radiotherapy. This clonotype has ten or more counts. Covering alpha and beta chains, TRAV- and TRBV-specific primers were used for the first-strand cDNA. The authors amplified TCRs for 15 to 25 PCR cycles with a constant-region primer and a V-primer adapter. Each CDR3 protein is one row after TCRdb ran MiXCR on the reads. The repertoire holds under 90,000 distinct CDR3 sequences, with roughly 30% as singletons. Trimming shortened V by 5 bases and J by 3 bases, and 14 bases separated the two germline ends. Germline V gives CDR1 MNHEY, CDR2 SVGEGT. This CDR3 region has 14 residues.

The sample in question was PBMCs, obtained before treatment. This rearrangement joins TRBV6-2 or TRBV6-3 to TRBJ2-7; tentatively, D is TRBD2 (5 bases). The TCR originated in a female donor with ovarian cancer. The CDR3, as DNA: TGTGCCAGCAGTGAAGCCGTGAGGGTCTACGAGCAGTACTTC. It encodes CASSEAVRVYEQYF.